This T cell receptor beta chain appears in the sequencing data of a study of OX40 agonist ivuxolimab in advanced cancers. Background for the entire study: Ivuxolimab was an agonistic, fully human IgG2 monoclonal antibody directed against OX40 (CD134), a costimulatory receptor. Patients were allowed to have had prior anti-PD-1, anti-PD-L1 or anti-CTLA-4 therapy, and approximately 40% of the dose-escalation patients had previously received checkpoint inhibitors. Among the approximately 54 dose-escalation patients, approximately 20 had hepatocellular carcinoma, 15 or so melanoma, 9 renal cell carcinoma and 9 head and neck cancer. In the dose-escalation cohort, approximately 82% of patients were male, and the mean age was roughly 56 years with a range of about 20 to 80. Peripheral TCRbeta sequencing aimed to test whether ivuxolimab altered TCR sequence diversity and caused clonal T-cell expansion. Intravenous ivuxolimab was administered to patients every 2 weeks at six dose levels: 0.01, 0.1, 0.3, 1.5, 3 and 10 mg/kg. Partial responses were achieved by three dose-escalation patients, of whom one had hepatocellular carcinoma and two had cutaneous melanoma. The paper covers the monotherapy dose-escalation part of the phase I ivuxolimab trial, which included N ≈ 52 patients.

Details on this clone: No antigen is known for it. Base quality data are lacking; no much larger clone is found one base away.

Genomic DNA was isolated from the sorted cells so that the TCRbeta CDR3 region could be sequenced. The immunoSEQ Assay was used for sequencing of TCRbeta CDR3 regions. TCRdb limited this immuneACCESS table to in-frame rearrangements with V and J called. A share of clones is missing; checked studies link under half to unresolved V genes, and the rest is unexplained. The sample table shows under 90,000 clones, and roughly 80% are seen once. Together, the top ten hold roughly 2% of the sample. What the work shows at the level of the full study, not this receptor alone: On average, CD8+ T cells showed more expanded clones than CD4+ T cells after ivuxolimab. Low levels of normalized T-cell clonal expansion were also shown by some nonresponding patients. Antigen specificity was not determined for the clonally expanded peripheral T cells. Partial responders in the 0.1-3.0 mg/kg groups had among the lowest normalized peripheral clonal expansion, especially among CD8+ T cells. At doses from 0.1 to 3.0 mg/kg, clonal expansion was seen in both CD4+ and CD8+ blood T cells between baseline and week 6.

The germline V gene specifies MDHEN as CDR1 and SYDVKM as CDR2. Counted from cysteine to phenylalanine, this CDR3 has 15 amino acids. Only the CDR3 DNA is retained, 45 bases long and in frame from the first base. V was cut back by 5 bases and J by 0 bases, leaving a gap of 14 bases between them. The trial excluded patients who had a history of autoimmune disease or were on systemic immunosuppression. Peripheral blood for TCR sequencing was collected from all dose cohorts at baseline, on cycle 4 day 1, and on cycle 7 day 1. Samples were obtained from an open-label, multicenter, first-in-human phase I dose-escalation trial of ivuxolimab. The trial enrolled adults with locally advanced or metastatic head and neck squamous cell, hepatocellular, melanoma or renal cell carcinoma. Before TCR sequencing, CD4+ T cells and CD8+ T cells from peripheral blood were sorted into separate populations.

The chain employs TRBV28 and TRBJ2-7, with a tentative D gene TRBD2 over 6 matching bases. The origin of this receptor is an adult with an advanced solid tumor such as melanoma, head and neck, liver or kidney cancer. The sample consisted of CD4+ or CD8+ T cells sorted from blood, taken in a trial of the OX40 agonist ivuxolimab. The CDR3 reads CASSTRGGLSYEQYF. The nucleotides are TGTGCCAGCAGTACCCGTGGGGGACTCTCCTACGAGCAGTACTTC.